This note documents a single T cell receptor beta chain sequence. The sample originates from a study of cytomegalovirus exposure and HLA in healthy donors. Germline V gives CDR1 LNHDA, CDR2 SQIVND (reference sequence). J was trimmed by 4 bases and V by 7 bases; bases with no gene match: 6. This CDR3 spans 13 amino acids. This PCR relied on a set of 60 Vbeta primers and 13 Jbeta primers. The method was immunoSEQ multiplex PCR; TCRdb's version includes in-frame clones alone and lacks a portion of them. The sample has some 110,000 clones, approximately 84% seen once. The sample comprised PBMCs. The chain links TRBV19 to TRBJ1-1, with 7 bases aligning to TRBD1. The TCR comes from a male donor in good health and CMV-seronegative. This CDR3 reads CASKDRRFTEAFF. The CDR3 DNA reads as TGTGCCAGTAAGGACAGGCGGTTCACTGAAGCTTTCTTT.